This T cell receptor (beta chain) was recorded in a study of shared clonotypes between healthy human individuals. Assay used: immunoSEQ multiplex PCR; TCRdb lists only in-frame clones, some missing. This sample has some 1.4 million clones, with approximately 96% found just once. The germline V gene has CDR1 SGHTA and CDR2 FQGNSA. V was clipped by 2 bases and J by 7 bases, with 9 bases between them. The CDR3 spans 13 residues. Adults of Caucasian background living in Nashville, Tennessee made up all donors. The V and J genes are TRBV7-2 and TRBJ2-1; D is undetermined. The source of this sequence is a young man in good health. The sample comprised naive CD4+ T cells sorted from blood. Subset noted: CD45RA+ positively selected. CDR3 loop: CASSLPWSNEQFF. DNA for the CDR3: TGTGCCAGCAGCTTACCTTGGTCGAATGAGCAGTTCTTC.